This T cell receptor beta chain was obtained from a study of blood T cells in healthy people across ages. This clonotype was detected only a few times. Every donor gave 8.5 to 10 milliliters of peripheral blood. Per sample, extraction of total RNA gave at least 5.5 micrograms in every case. This CDR3 region has 13 residues. Germline CDR1 reads SGHTA; CDR2 reads FQGNSA. Trimming shortened V by 8 bases and J by 3 bases, and 14 bases separated the two germline ends. The authors ran a second PCR of 7 to 11 cycles using a sample-barcoded 5' primer and a J-beta primer mix. TCRdb independently ran MiXCR on the 5' RACE reads; one entry per CDR3 protein. Of hundreds of thousands of distinct CDR3 sequences listed, roughly 29% are singletons.

This clonotype was sampled from a woman between 65 and 79 years old in good health. The sequencing input was blood. This chain links TRBV7-2 with TRBJ2-7, with D perhaps TRBD2 (5 bases). The CDR3 here is CASREFRGYEQYF. The CDR3 DNA reads TGTGCCAGCCGGGAATTCCGCGGCTACGAGCAGTACTTC.